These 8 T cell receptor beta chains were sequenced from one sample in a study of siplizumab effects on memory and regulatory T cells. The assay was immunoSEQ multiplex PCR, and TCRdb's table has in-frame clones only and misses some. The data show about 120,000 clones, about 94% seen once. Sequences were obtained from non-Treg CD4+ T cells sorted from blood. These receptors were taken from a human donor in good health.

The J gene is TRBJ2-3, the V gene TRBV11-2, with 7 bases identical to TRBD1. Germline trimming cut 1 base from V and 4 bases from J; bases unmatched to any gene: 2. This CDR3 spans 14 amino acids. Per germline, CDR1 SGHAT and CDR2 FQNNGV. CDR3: CASSLGDRPDTQYF. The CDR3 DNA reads TGTGCCAGCAGCTTAGGGGACAGACCAGATACGCAGTATTTT. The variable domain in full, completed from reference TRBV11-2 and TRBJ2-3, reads EAGVAQSPRYKIIEKRQSVAFWCNPISGHATLYWYQQILGQGPKLLIQFQNNGVVDDSQLPKDRFSAERLKGVDSTLKIQPAKLEDSAVYLCASSLGDRPDTQYFGPGTRLTVL.

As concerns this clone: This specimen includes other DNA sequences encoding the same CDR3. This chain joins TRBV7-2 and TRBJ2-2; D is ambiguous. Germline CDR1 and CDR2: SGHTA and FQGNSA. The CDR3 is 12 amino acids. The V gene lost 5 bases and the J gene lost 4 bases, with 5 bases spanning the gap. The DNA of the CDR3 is TGTGCCAGCAGCCGTAGCACCGGGGAGCTGTTTTTT. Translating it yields CASSRSTGELFF. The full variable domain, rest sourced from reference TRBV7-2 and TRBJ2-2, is GAGVSQSPSNKVTEKGKDVELRCDPISGHTALYWYRQSLGQGLEFLIYFQGNSAPDKSGLPSDRFSAERTGGSVSTLTIQRTQQEDSAVYLCASSRSTGELFFGEGSRLTVL.

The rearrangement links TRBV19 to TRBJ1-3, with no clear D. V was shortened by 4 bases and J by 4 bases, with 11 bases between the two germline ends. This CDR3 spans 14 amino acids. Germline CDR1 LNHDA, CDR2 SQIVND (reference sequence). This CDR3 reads CASSTDGWGNTIYF. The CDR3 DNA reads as TGTGCCAGTAGTACGGACGGCTGGGGAAACACCATATATTTT.

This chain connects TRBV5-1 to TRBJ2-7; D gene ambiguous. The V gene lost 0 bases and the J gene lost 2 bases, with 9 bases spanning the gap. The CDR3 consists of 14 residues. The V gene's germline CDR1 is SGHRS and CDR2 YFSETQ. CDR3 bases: TGCGCCAGCAGCTTGGAAGTCAAAACCTACGAGCAGTACTTC. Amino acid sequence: CASSLEVKTYEQYF.

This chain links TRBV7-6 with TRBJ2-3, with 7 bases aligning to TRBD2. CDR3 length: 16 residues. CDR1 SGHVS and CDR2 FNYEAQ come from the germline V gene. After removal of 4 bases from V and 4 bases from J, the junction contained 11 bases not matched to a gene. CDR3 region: CASSSILSGVPDTQYF. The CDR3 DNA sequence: TGTGCCAGCAGCTCCATTCTCAGCGGGGTCCCAGATACGCAGTATTTT.

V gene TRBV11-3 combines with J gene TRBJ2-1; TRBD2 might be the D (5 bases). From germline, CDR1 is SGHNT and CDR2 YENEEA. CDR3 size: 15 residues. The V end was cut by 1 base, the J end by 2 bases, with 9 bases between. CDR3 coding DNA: TGTGCCAGCAGCTTAGGGAGAGGGCCCTACAATGAGCAGTTCTTC. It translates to CASSLGRGPYNEQFF.

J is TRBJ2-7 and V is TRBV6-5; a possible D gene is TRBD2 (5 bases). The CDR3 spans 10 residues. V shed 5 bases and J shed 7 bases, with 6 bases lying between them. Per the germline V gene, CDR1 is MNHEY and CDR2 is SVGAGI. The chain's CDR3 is CASSRGEQYF. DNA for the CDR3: TGTGCCAGCAGTAGAGGGGAGCAGTACTTC.

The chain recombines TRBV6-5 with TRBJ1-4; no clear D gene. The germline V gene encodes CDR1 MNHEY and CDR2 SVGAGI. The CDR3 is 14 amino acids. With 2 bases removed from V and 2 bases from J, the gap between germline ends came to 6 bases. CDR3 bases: TGTGCCAGCAGTTACAAGGCCACTAATGAAAAACTGTTTTTT. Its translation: CASSYKATNEKLFF.